The 11 T cell receptor beta chains below all came from one sample that was sequenced in a study of blood T cell repertoires in COVID-19. Clones were sequenced by immunoSEQ multiplex PCR, and TCRdb holds only the in-frame ones, with some missing. The sample contains under 250,000 clones, roughly 83% of which appear only once. The sequenced sample consisted of peripheral blood. The receptors come from a woman in her seventies with active or convalescent COVID-19.

This chain links TRBV27 with TRBJ2-3; 14 bases fit TRBD2. The CDR3 spans 16 residues. The germline V gene encodes CDR1 MNHEY and CDR2 SMNVEV (reference sequence). V dropped 2 bases and J dropped 3; count of bases not matched to a gene: 1. In DNA, the CDR3 is TGTGCCAGCAGTTTAGGGACTAGCGGGAGTACAGATACGCAGTATTTT. Protein product: CASSLGTSGSTDTQYF.

The genes are TRBV28 and TRBJ1-2, with unresolved D. Trimming pared 2 bases from V and 6 bases from J, leaving 10 bases between. Germline CDR1 and CDR2: MDHEN and SYDVKM. The CDR3 is 13 amino acids. The CDR3 loop reads CASSLLPGHGYTF. Written as DNA, the CDR3 is TGTGCCAGCAGTTTACTCCCAGGCCATGGCTACACCTTC.

This chain uses TRBV18 with TRBJ1-1, with TRBD1 identical over 10 bases. Looked up from germline, CDR1 is KGHSH and CDR2 is LQKENI. The CDR3 is 14 amino acids. Unmatched junction bases numbered 2, after V lost 2 bases and J lost 5 bases. The CDR3 is CASSPADRGTEAFF. The CDR3 DNA follows: TGTGCCAGCTCACCAGCGGACAGGGGGACTGAAGCTTTCTTT. Drawing the rest from reference TRBV18 and TRBJ1-1, the complete variable domain is NAGVMQNPRHLVRRRGQEARLRCSPMKGHSHVYWYRQLPEEGLKFMVYLQKENIIDESGMPKERFSAEFPKEGPSILRIQQVVRGDSAAYFCASSPADRGTEAFFGQGTRLTVV.

The chain uses TRBV5-4 and TRBJ2-2, with 10 bases aligning to TRBD1. The germline V gene has CDR1 SGHNT and CDR2 YYREEE (reference sequence). V was pared by 3 bases and J by 3 bases, with 5 bases of the junction left unmatched. This CDR3 is 16 amino acids long. CDR3 sequence: CASSSPGTGDTGELFF. In DNA form, the CDR3 reads TGTGCCAGCAGCTCCCCCGGGACAGGGGACACCGGGGAGCTGTTTTTT. Full variable domain (missing parts from reference TRBV5-4 and TRBJ2-2): ETGVTQSPTHLIKTRGQQVTLRCSSQSGHNTVSWYQQALGQGPQFIFQYYREEENGRGNFPPRFSGLQFPNYSSELNVNALELDDSALYLCASSSPGTGDTGELFFGEGSRLTVL.

The rearrangement uses TRBV7-3 and TRBJ1-2, with TRBD1 identical over 9 bases. The CDR3 sequence is 13 residues long. Per germline, CDR1 SGHTA and CDR2 FQGTGA. Trimming took 2 bases from V and 8 from J; bases not matched to a gene: 3. The CDR3 region is CASSLGTGLGYTF. The CDR3 coding sequence is TGTGCCAGCAGCTTAGGGACAGGGCTAGGCTACACCTTC.

The rearrangement links TRBV2 to TRBJ2-7; 15 nucleotides align to TRBD2. The CDR3 consists of 14 residues. The J segment lost 1 base and the V segment lost 9 bases, leaving 1 base of the junction unmatched. From germline, CDR1 is SNHLY and CDR2 FYNNEI. The CDR3 DNA reads as TGTGCCAGAGGGACTAGCGGGAGGTCCTACGAGCAGTACTTC. As protein: CARGTSGRSYEQYF.

This chain uses TRBV7-6 with TRBJ1-1; no clear D. CDR1 is SGHVS and CDR2 is FNYEAQ in the germline V gene. The CDR3 is made up of 15 amino acids. V shed 4 bases and J shed 1 base, with 13 bases lying between them. The CDR3 region is CASSSNRYRNTEAFF. In DNA, the CDR3 is TGTGCCAGCAGCTCCAACAGATACAGGAACACTGAAGCTTTCTTT.

A few counts support this clone. The rearrangement joins TRBV7-9 to TRBJ1-3, with D uncertain. The germline CDR1 and CDR2 sequences are SEHNR and FQNEAQ (reference sequence). This CDR3 region has 13 residues. V lost 5 bases and J 3 bases, leaving 8 bases between the germline ends. The CDR3 loop is CASSSDVGNTIYF. The CDR3 region has the DNA TGTGCCAGCAGCAGCGACGTTGGAAACACCATATATTTT.

The V gene is TRBV30, the J gene TRBJ1-5, with TRBD1 matching 7 bases. Trimming at V came to 3 bases and at J to 0 bases, leaving 11 bases not matched to a gene. The CDR3 extends over 17 amino acids. In germline, CDR1 is GTSNPN, CDR2 SVGIG (reference sequence). The CDR3 sequence: CAWRPGQQFHSNQPQHF. In DNA, the CDR3 is TGTGCCTGGAGGCCGGGACAGCAGTTTCATAGCAATCAGCCCCAGCATTTT. Filled out from reference TRBV30 and TRBJ1-5, the complete variable domain reads SQTIHQWPATLVQPVGSPLSLECTVEGTSNPNLYWYRQAAGRGLQLLFYSVGIGQISSEVPQNLSASRPQDRQFILSSKKLLLSDSGFYLCAWRPGQQFHSNQPQHFGDGTRLSIL.

The chain has TRBV3-1 (or the pseudogene TRBV3-2) and TRBJ2-7; D is perhaps TRBD1 (6 bases). Between the trimmed V and J ends, which lost 4 bases and 4 bases, there was a span of 8 bases. The CDR3 has 12 residues. Germline assignment: CDR1 LGHDT and CDR2 YNNKEL (reference sequence). DNA of the CDR3: TGTGCCAGCAGCCGTACAGGGTACGAGCAGTACTTC. Amino acids: CASSRTGYEQYF.

This sequence joins TRBV7-3 and TRBJ1-1; TRBD1 is a possible D gene (6 bases). This CDR3 has 13 residues. V was trimmed by 6 bases and J by 0 bases, leaving 8 bases between them. Germline assignment: CDR1 SGHTA and CDR2 FQGTGA. CDR3 protein: CASRRTVNTEAFF. DNA of the CDR3: TGTGCCAGCAGGAGGACAGTGAACACTGAAGCTTTCTTT.